Listed here is a single T cell receptor beta chain. The sample originates from a study of blood T cell repertoires in COVID-19. Across the whole study: COVID-19 samples collected from the United States, Italy and Spain covered acute and convalescent phases. Sources were T cells, B-cell-depleted T cells, or PBMCs; the material itself was cDNA or gDNA.

Methods used by the authors: Using reference gene primer amplification, nucleated cell counts were estimated. Assay used: immunoSEQ multiplex PCR; TCRdb lists only in-frame clones, some missing. That table is the source of V, J and clone size, and D and trimming were worked out from the DNA. The sample has about 210,000 clones; more than 65% are singletons. This CDR3 is built from 14 residues. V gave up 2 bases and J gave up 2 bases, with 7 bases separating them. The germline CDR1 and CDR2 sequences are MNHEY and SVGEGT. The sample consisted of peripheral blood. The rearrangement links TRBV6-2 or TRBV6-3 to TRBJ2-1; D not resolved. This sequence was found in a man aged 45-65 years with active or convalescent COVID-19. The CDR3 DNA reads as TGTGCCAGCAGTTACAGCAGGACCTACAATGAGCAGTTCTTC. Amino acid sequence: CASSYSRTYNEQFF.